This T cell receptor (beta chain) originates from a study of T cell changes during pregnancy in multiple sclerosis. Clones were sequenced by immunoSEQ multiplex PCR, and TCRdb holds only the in-frame ones, with some missing. The sample has roughly 33,000 clones, 91% seen once. V lost 3 bases, J lost 1 base, and 15 bases lay in between. The germline V gene encodes CDR1 ENHRY and CDR2 SYGVKD. This CDR3 is 16 amino acids long. The V and J genes are TRBV10-3 and TRBJ1-2; no clear D gene. This TCR came from a female donor in good health, enrolled as a control in a pregnancy study. The source material was CD4+ T cells from peripheral blood mononuclear cells, sampled in the third trimester of pregnancy. Here the CDR3 DNA reads TGTGCCATCAGTGATATGGGGAGGAATATTAACTATGGCTACACCTTC. Translating gives CAISDMGRNINYGYTF.